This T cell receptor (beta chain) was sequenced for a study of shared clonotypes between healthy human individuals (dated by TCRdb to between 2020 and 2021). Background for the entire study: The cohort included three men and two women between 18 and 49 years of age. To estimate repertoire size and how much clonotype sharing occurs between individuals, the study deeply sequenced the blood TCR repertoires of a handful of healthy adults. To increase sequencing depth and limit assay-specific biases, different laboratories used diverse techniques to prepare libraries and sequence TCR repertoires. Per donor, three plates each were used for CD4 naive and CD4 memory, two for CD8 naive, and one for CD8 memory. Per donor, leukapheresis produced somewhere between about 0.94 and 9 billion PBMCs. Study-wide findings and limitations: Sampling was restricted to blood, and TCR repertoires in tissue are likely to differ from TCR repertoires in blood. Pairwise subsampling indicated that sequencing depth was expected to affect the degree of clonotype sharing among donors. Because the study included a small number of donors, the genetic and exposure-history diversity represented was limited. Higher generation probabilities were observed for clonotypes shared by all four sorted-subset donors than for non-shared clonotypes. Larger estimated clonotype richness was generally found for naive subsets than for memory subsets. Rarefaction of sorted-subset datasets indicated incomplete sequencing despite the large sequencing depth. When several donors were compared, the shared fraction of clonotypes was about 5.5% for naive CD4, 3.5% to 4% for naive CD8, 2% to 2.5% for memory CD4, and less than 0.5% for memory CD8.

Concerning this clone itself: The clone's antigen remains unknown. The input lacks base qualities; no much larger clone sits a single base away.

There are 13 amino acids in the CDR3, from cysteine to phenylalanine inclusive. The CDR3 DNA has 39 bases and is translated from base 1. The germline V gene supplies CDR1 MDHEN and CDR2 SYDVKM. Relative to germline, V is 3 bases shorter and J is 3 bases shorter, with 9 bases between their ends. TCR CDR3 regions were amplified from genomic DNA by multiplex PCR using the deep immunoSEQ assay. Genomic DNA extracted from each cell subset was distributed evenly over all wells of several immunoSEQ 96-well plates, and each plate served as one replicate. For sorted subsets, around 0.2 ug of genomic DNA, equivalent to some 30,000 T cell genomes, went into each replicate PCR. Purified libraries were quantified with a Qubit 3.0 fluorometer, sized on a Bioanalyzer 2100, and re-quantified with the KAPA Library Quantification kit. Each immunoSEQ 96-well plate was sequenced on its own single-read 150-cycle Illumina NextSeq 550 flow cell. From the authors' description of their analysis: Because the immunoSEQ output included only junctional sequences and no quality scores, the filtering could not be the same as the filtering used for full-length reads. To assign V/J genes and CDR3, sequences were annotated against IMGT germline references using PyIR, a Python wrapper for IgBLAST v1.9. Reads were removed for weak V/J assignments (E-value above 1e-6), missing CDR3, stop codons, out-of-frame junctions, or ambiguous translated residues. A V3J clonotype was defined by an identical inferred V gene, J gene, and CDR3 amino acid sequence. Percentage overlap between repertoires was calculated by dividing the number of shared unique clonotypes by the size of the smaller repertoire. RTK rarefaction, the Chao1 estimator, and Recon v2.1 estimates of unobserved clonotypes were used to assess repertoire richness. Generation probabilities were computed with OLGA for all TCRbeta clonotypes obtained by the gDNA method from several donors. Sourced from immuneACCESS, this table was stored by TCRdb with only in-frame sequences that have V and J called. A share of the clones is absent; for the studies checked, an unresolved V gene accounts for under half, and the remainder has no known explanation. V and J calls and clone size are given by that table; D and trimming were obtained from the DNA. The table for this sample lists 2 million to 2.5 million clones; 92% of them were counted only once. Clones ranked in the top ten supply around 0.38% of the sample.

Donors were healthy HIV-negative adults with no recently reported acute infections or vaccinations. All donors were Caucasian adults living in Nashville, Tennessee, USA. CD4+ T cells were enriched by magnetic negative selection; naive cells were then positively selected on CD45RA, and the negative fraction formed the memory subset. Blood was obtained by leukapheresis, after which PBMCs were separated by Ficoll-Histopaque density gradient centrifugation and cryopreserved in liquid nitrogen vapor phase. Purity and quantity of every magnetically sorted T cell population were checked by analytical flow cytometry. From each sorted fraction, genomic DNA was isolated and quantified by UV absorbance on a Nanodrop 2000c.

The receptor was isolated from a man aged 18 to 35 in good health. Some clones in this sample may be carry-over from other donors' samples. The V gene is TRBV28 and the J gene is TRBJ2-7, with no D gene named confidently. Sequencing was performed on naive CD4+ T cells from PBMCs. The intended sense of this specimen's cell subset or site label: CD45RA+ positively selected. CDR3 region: CASSLGRHYEQYF. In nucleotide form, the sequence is TGTGCCAGCAGTTTGGGTCGGCACTACGAGCAGTACTTC.